One sample yielded the 24 T cell receptor beta chains listed below, sequenced in a study of T cell clonotyping in hematopoietic cell transplantation. Sequenced by immunoSEQ multiplex PCR; TCRdb stores in-frame clones only, minus some. The repertoire holds over a thousand clones, with 70% to 85% as singletons. This sample comprised PBMCs, obtained 30 days after allogeneic stem cell transplant. These receptors were obtained from a male patient between 25 and 40 years old who had an allogeneic stem cell transplant, so T cells may come from the graft donor. Some clones in this sample may be carry-over from other donors' samples.

The chain couples TRBV27 to TRBJ1-4; TRBD1 agrees at 8 bases. V was pared by 5 bases and J by 7 bases, with 3 bases of the junction left unmatched. CDR3 length: 13 residues. Germline-derived CDR1 and CDR2 are MNHEY and SMNVEV (reference sequence). The CDR3 here is CASSGQGAEKLFF. The CDR3 nucleotides are TGTGCCAGCAGTGGGCAGGGGGCTGAAAAACTGTTTTTT.

This rearrangement joins TRBV9 to TRBJ1-6; D is unresolved. This CDR3 is 15 amino acids long. In germline, CDR1 is SGDLS, CDR2 YYNGEE. Trimming removed 4 bases from V and 9 bases from J, with 17 bases in between. CDR3 DNA: TGTGCCAGCAGCACCGAAGGCGCAATTCGTTCACCCCTCCACTTT. It specifies CASSTEGAIRSPLHF.

The chain links TRBV5-6 to TRBJ2-5; 8 bases agree with TRBD2. V shed 2 bases and J 1 base; nucleotides not matched to a gene: 7. The CDR3 covers 16 residues. Per the germline V gene, CDR1 is SGHDT and CDR2 is YYEEEE. CDR3 sequence: CASSLLPGGTQETQYF. The CDR3 DNA sequence: TGTGCCAGCAGCTTACTCCCGGGGGGGACCCAAGAGACCCAGTACTTC.

The chain carries TRBV27 and TRBJ1-2, with D unresolved. The V gene's germline CDR1 is MNHEY and CDR2 SMNVEV (reference sequence). Between the trimmed V and J ends, which lost 2 bases and 3 bases, there was a span of 7 bases. CDR3 length: 13 amino acids. The CDR3 nucleotides are TGTGCCAGCAGTTTACAGGCTTACTATGGCTACACCTTC. This encodes CASSLQAYYGYTF.

The rearrangement uses TRBV5-1 and TRBJ2-2; a possible D gene is TRBD2 (6 bases). From germline, CDR1 is SGHRS and CDR2 YFSETQ. The CDR3 runs to 17 residues. The V end lost 4 bases, the J end lost 7 bases, and 23 bases lay between the germline ends. CDR3 nucleotide sequence: TGCGCCAGCAGCCCGCTCGGGGGACCCACTCGGGACGGGGAGCTGTTTTTT. Its protein is CASSPLGGPTRDGELFF.

The V gene is TRBV2, the J gene TRBJ2-6; no definite D call. The CDR3 is 14 residues long. V lost 4 bases and J 0 bases, leaving 4 bases between the germline ends. Germline V CDR1 and CDR2: SNHLY, FYNNEI. CDR3 DNA sequence: TGTGCCAGCAGTGGGAGCTCTGGGGCCAACGTCCTGACTTTC. It encodes CASSGSSGANVLTF.

The CDR3 DNA is TGTGCCAGCAGCTTCGGGGACGAGCAGTACTTC. It encodes CASSFGDEQYF. This chain joins TRBV7-2 and TRBJ2-7, with TRBD2 as a possible D gene (5 bases). Trimming removed 3 bases at V and 5 bases at J, with 5 bases between. Germline V gene data show CDR1 as SGHTA and CDR2 as FQGNSA. CDR3 length: 11 amino acids.

This clone was recorded only once. The rearrangement uses TRBV5-1 and TRBJ2-3, with D perhaps matching TRBD1 (6 bases). Germline CDR1 reads SGHRS; CDR2 reads YFSETQ. The CDR3 extends over 15 amino acids. The germline V and J ends were trimmed by 1 base and 6 bases, with 15 bases remaining between them. The CDR3 reads CASSLWGPLVDTQYF. CDR3 coding DNA: TGCGCCAGCAGCTTGTGGGGGCCTTTGGTTGATACGCAGTATTTT.

The chain has TRBV2 and TRBJ1-4, with a weak D call TRBD1 (5 bases). Trimming left V 2 bases short and J 17 bases short, with 12 bases between. This CDR3 region has 11 residues. Looked up from germline, CDR1 is SNHLY and CDR2 is FYNNEI. CDR3 DNA sequence: TGTGCCAGCAGTGAATTCGGGGGTTGCTTTTTT. Translated: CASSEFGGCFF.

The CDR3 DNA is TGTGCCAGCAGCTTAGAAGTGGGTAGGGACATTCAGTACTTC. Its protein is CASSLEVGRDIQYF. This chain joins TRBV7-2 and TRBJ2-4; D uncertain. This CDR3 has 14 residues. V lost 1 base and J lost 8, with 12 bases in between. Per the germline V gene, CDR1 is SGHTA and CDR2 is FQGNSA.

V is TRBV6-5 and J is TRBJ1-1, with 11 bases identical to TRBD1. The CDR3 is 14 residues long. CDR1 is MNHEY, CDR2 SVGAGI, per germline. V gave up 7 bases and J gave up 8 bases; unmatched junction bases: 9. CDR3 nucleotide sequence: TGTGCCAGCACCACTGGACAGGGGGCGGAAGAAGCTTTCTTT. It codes for CASTTGQGAEEAFF.

The rearrangement joins TRBV11-2 to TRBJ2-3; 12 positions match TRBD2. The length of the CDR3 is 17 residues. Trimming at V came to 2 bases and at J to 6 bases, leaving 9 bases not matched to a gene. CDR1 is SGHAT and CDR2 is FQNNGV in the germline V gene. DNA of the CDR3: TGTGCCAGCAGCTTACCTGCTAGCGGGAGGGCCCTTGATACGCAGTATTTT. Its protein product is CASSLPASGRALDTQYF.

V gene TRBV28 combines with J gene TRBJ2-7; possibly TRBD1 for D (6 bases). The ends were cut back, 8 bases at V and 0 bases at J, with 14 bases in the middle. This CDR3 is built from 14 residues. CDR1 and CDR2 (germline): MDHEN, SYDVKM. The CDR3, as DNA: TGTGCCAGCCGGGACCGGACAGACTCCTACGAGCAGTACTTC. Its protein product is CASRDRTDSYEQYF.

This sequence joins TRBV6-5 and TRBJ2-1; perhaps TRBD1 as D (5 bases). The CDR3 consists of 13 residues. V lost 3 bases to trimming and J lost 5 bases, with 8 bases between them. The germline CDR1 and CDR2 sequences are MNHEY and SVGAGI. The CDR3 coding sequence is TGTGCCAGCAGTTATAGGGGCGACAATGAGCAGTTCTTC. Encoded protein: CASSYRGDNEQFF.

The rearrangement links TRBV28 to TRBJ2-4; TRBD2 matches 9 bases. J was trimmed by 7 bases and V by 6 bases; bases with no gene match: 7. This CDR3 has 14 amino acids. Germline V gene sequence: CDR1 MDHEN, CDR2 SYDVKM. In DNA, the CDR3 is TGTGCCAGCAGGCCCTCCGCGGGGGGGAACATTCAGTACTTC. This codes for CASRPSAGGNIQYF.

This chain links TRBV7-3 with TRBJ2-2; D not resolved. Germline-derived CDR1 and CDR2 are SGHTA and FQGTGA. Trimming removed 5 bases at V and 5 bases at J, with 9 bases between. The CDR3 totals 13 residues. As DNA, the CDR3 is TGTGCCAGCAGCCAATACACAACCGGGGAGCTGTTTTTT. Translating gives CASSQYTTGELFF.

DNA of the CDR3: TGTGCCAGCAGCCTCCGACAGGGGTCATCAGATACGCAGTATTTT. It yields the protein CASSLRQGSSDTQYF. The chain has TRBV11-2 and TRBJ2-3, with 8 bases identical to TRBD1. The CDR3 loop spans 15 amino acids. V lost 5 bases and J lost 4; bases outside the gene matches: 8. CDR1 and CDR2 (germline): SGHAT, FQNNGV.

The chain recombines TRBV4-3 with TRBJ2-7; D is tentatively TRBD1 or TRBD2 (5 bases each). The ends were cut back, 1 base at V and 6 bases at J, with 16 bases in the middle. Germline values: CDR1 LGHNA, CDR2 YSLEER. CDR3 length equals 15 residues. Written as DNA, the CDR3 is TGCGCCAGCAGCCAAGCCCCCCGCGTGAGGGGCGAGCAGTACTTC. This gives the protein CASSQAPRVRGEQYF.

The V call is TRBV9, the J call TRBJ1-3, with D hard to call. This CDR3 contains 14 residues. Trimming took 4 bases from V and 2 from J, leaving 10 bases between them. Looked up from germline, CDR1 is SGDLS and CDR2 is YYNGEE. The CDR3 DNA reads TGTGCCAGCAGCTCAGGAGGTCCTGGAAACACCATATATTTT. Its translation: CASSSGGPGNTIYF.

The genes are TRBV5-1 and TRBJ2-7, with TRBD2 identical over 9 bases. The V segment lost 0 bases and the J segment 2 bases; nucleotides outside the gene matches: 6. Looked up from germline, CDR1 is SGHRS and CDR2 is YFSETQ. CDR3 length equals 16 residues. CDR3 DNA: TGCGCCAGCAGCTTGGACCCAGCGGGGGGACCCTACGAGCAGTACTTC. As protein: CASSLDPAGGPYEQYF.

This clone showed up just once. The J gene is TRBJ2-3, the V gene TRBV11-3; D remains unclear. The CDR3 runs to 18 residues. Deletions cut 1 base from V and 4 bases from J, with 21 bases between. Per the germline V gene, CDR1 is SGHNT and CDR2 is YENEEA. CDR3 amino acids: CASSLVPPATPRADTQYF. DNA for the CDR3: TGTGCCAGCAGCTTAGTACCACCGGCGACCCCTAGGGCAGATACGCAGTATTTT. The complete variable domain, with remaining parts taken from reference TRBV11-3 and TRBJ2-3, reads EAGVVQSPRYKIIEKKQPVAFWCNPISGHNTLYWYLQNLGQGPELLIRYENEEAVDDSQLPKDRFSAERLKGVDSTLKIQPAELGDSAVYLCASSLVPPATPRADTQYFGPGTRLTVL.

This sequence joins TRBV6-5 and TRBJ1-1; the match to TRBD1 covers 10 bases. This CDR3 has 16 residues. Germline trimming cut 4 bases from V and 0 bases from J; bases unmatched to any gene: 5. Germline lookup yields CDR1 MNHEY and CDR2 SVGAGI. The CDR3 bases are TGTGCCAGCAGTTCGACAGGGGGCAGTGTGAACACTGAAGCTTTCTTT. It yields the protein CASSSTGGSVNTEAFF.

The rearrangement joins TRBV6-6 to TRBJ1-5, with a weak D call TRBD1 (6 bases). Germline V gene sequence: CDR1 MNHNY, CDR2 SVGAGI (reference sequence). This CDR3 has 16 residues. Trimming removed 0 bases at V and 3 bases at J, with 12 bases between. CDR3 residues: CASSYSPRGFNQPQHF. CDR3 sequence (DNA): TGTGCCAGCAGTTACTCACCCAGGGGCTTCAATCAGCCCCAGCATTTT.

The genes are TRBV6-6 and TRBJ2-4; D not certain. V gave up 5 bases and J gave up 4 bases, with 15 bases separating them. The germline V gene has CDR1 MNHNY and CDR2 SVGAGI (reference sequence). The CDR3 spans 15 residues. The CDR3: CASSRTEGQKNIQYF. CDR3 bases: TGTGCCAGCAGTCGAACGGAAGGCCAAAAAAACATTCAGTACTTC.